This T cell receptor (beta chain) originates from a study of T cell changes during pregnancy in multiple sclerosis. From germline, CDR1 is SNHLY and CDR2 FYNNEI. The CDR3 covers 15 residues. Trimming pared 3 bases from V and 0 bases from J, leaving 8 bases between. This clone was seen only once. Clones were sequenced by immunoSEQ multiplex PCR, and TCRdb holds only the in-frame ones, with some missing. The sample lists around 65,000 clones, 88% seen once, with about 1.7% in the top ten. This clonotype was sampled from a female donor with multiple sclerosis, enrolled in a pregnancy study. Sequences were derived from peripheral blood, sampled in the first trimester of pregnancy. The chain uses TRBV2 and TRBJ2-2; possibly TRBD1 for D (6 bases). The CDR3 protein is CASSDTGTNTGELFF. The CDR3 nucleotides are TGTGCCAGCAGTGACACAGGGACGAACACCGGGGAGCTGTTTTTT.